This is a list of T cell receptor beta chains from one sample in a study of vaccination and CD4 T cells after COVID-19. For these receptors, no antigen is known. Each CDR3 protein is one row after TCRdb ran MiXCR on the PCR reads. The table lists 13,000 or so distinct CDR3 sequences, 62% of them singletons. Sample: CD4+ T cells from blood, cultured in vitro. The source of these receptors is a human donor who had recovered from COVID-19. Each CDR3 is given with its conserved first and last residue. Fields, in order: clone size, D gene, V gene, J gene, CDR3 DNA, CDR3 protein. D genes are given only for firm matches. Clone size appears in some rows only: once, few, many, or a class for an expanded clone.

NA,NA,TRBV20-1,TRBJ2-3,TGCAGTGCCGCCCCCCAGGGGGGACTAAGCACAGATACGCAGTATTTT,CSAAPQGGLSTDTQYF
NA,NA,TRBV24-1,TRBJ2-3,TGTGCCACCAGTGATCGTGGGACAGATACGCAGTATTTT,CATSDRGTDTQYF
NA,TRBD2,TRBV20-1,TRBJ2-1,TGCAGTGCCCCTGTGTCGCTAGCGGGAGGGCCGAGCTCCTACAATGAGCAGTTCTTC,CSAPVSLAGGPSSYNEQFF
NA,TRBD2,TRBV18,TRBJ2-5,TGTGCCAGCTCAGAGGGACTAGCGGGAGTTGAGACCCAGTACTTC,CASSEGLAGVETQYF
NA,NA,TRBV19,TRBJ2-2,TGTGCCACTGGCTCCAGGGGTGCCGGGGAGCTGTTTTTT,CATGSRGAGELFF
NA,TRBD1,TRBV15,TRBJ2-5,TGTGCCACCAGCAGGACAGGGGGCTGGGAGACCCAGTACTTC,CATSRTGGWETQYF
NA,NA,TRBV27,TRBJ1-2,TGTGCCAGCAGTCCATGGGGTGACTATGGCTACACCTTC,CASSPWGDYGYTF
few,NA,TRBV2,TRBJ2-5,TGTGCCAGCAGCCCCAACTACCAAGAGACCCAGTACTTC,CASSPNYQETQYF
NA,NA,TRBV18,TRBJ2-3,TGTGCCAGCTCCAGGCCGAGGGGAGGCACAGATACGCAGTATTTT,CASSRPRGGTDTQYF
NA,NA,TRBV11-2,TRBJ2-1,TGTGCCAGCAGCCAAGACAGGTTCGATGAGCAGTTCTTC,CASSQDRFDEQFF
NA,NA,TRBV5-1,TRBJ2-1,TGCGCCAGCAGCTTGGATTCTGGAGGGATCATCAATGAGCAGTTCTTC,CASSLDSGGIINEQFF
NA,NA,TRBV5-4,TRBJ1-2,TGTGCCAGCAGCTTGTCAGAACCCTATGGCTACACCTTC,CASSLSEPYGYTF
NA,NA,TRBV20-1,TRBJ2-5,TGCAGTGCTAGACGAGGGAGTGTTGAGACCCAGTACTTC,CSARRGSVETQYF
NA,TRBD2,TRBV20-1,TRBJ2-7,TGCAGTACCCCGGTGGGAGGGCCCAACGAGCAGTACTTC,CSTPVGGPNEQYF
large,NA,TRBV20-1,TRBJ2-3,TGCAGTGCTAGCCTAGGAGATACGCAGTATTTT,CSASLGDTQYF
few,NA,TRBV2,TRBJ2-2,TGTGCCAGCAGTGAAGAGGCTTACACCGGGGAGCTGTTTTTT,CASSEEAYTGELFF
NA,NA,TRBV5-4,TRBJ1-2,TGTGCCAGCAGGGGACTGCGCAGGGGCTACACCTTC,CASRGLRRGYTF
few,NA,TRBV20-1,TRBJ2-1,TGCAGTGCTAGAGATTTGCGTAGCGCTCACAATGAGCAGTTCTTC,CSARDLRSAHNEQFF
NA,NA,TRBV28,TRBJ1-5,TGTGCCAGCAGTTCCGGTCCTCGGCGGGATCAGCCCCAGCATTTT,CASSSGPRRDQPQHF
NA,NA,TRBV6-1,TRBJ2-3,TGTGCCAGCAGCCCCCAGCCCGCAGATACGCAGTATTTT,CASSPQPADTQYF
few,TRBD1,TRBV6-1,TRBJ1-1,TGTGCCAGCAGTCCCCGGACAGGGGGAATGAACACTGAAGCTTTCTTT,CASSPRTGGMNTEAFF
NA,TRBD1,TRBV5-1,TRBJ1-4,TGCGCCAGCAACACCGGGACAGAGAATGAAAAACTGTTTTTT,CASNTGTENEKLFF
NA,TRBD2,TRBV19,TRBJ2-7,TGTGCCAGTAAGACTAGCGGGAGCTCCTACGAGCAGTACTTC,CASKTSGSSYEQYF
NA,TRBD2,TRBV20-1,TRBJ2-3,TGCAGTGCTAGAACCCAACTAGCGGGAGAAAGGAGCACAGATACGCAGTATTTT,CSARTQLAGERSTDTQYF
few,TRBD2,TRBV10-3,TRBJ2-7,TGTGCCAACTCTCAAGCGGGAGTGTACGAGCAGTACTTC,CANSQAGVYEQYF
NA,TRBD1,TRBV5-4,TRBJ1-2,TGTGCCAGCAGCACTCAGGGACAGCCCTATGGCTACACCTTC,CASSTQGQPYGYTF
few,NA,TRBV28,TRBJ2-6,TGTGCCAGCAGTTCGGGAGAGAGCTCTGGGGCCAACGTCCTGACTTTC,CASSSGESSGANVLTF
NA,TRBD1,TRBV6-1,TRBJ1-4,TGTGCCAGCAGTGAGGGGACCGGGACAGGGCGTGAAAAACTGTTTTTT,CASSEGTGTGREKLFF
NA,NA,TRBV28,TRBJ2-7,TGTGCCAGCACCGGGACCCCCCGTCCCGAGCAGTACTTC,CASTGTPRPEQYF